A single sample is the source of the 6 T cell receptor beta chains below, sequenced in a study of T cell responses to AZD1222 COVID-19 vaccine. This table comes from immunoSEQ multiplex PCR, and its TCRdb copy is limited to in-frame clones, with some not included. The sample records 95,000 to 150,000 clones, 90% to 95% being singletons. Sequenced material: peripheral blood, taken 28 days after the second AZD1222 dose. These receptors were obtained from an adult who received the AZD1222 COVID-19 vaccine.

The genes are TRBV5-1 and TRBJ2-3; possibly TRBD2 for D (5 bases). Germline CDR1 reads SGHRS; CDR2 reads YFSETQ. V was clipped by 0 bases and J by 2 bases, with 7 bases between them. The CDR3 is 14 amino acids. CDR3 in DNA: TGCGCCAGCAGCTTGGGGACTGCCACAGATACGCAGTATTTT. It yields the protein CASSLGTATDTQYF.

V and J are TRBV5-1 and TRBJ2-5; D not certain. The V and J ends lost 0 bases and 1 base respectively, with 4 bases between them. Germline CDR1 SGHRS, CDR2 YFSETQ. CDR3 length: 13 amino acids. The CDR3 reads CASSLGFQETQYF. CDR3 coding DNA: TGCGCCAGCAGCTTGGGGTTCCAAGAGACCCAGTACTTC.

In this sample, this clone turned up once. The CDR3 here is CASSHRQDTEAFF. The CDR3 DNA sequence: TGTGCCAGCTCACACCGACAGGACACTGAAGCTTTCTTT. The V and J genes are TRBV18 and TRBJ1-1; D possibly corresponds to TRBD1 (6 bases). The length of the CDR3 is 13 residues. The V end was cut by 4 bases, the J end by 3 bases, with 9 bases between. CDR1 is KGHSH and CDR2 is LQKENI in the germline V gene.

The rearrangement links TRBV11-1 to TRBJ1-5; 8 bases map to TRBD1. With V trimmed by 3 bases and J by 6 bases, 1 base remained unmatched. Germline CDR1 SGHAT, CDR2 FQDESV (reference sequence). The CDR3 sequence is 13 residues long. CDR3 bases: TGTGCCAGCAGCTTTGGACAGGGTCAGCCCCAGCATTTT. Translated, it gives CASSFGQGQPQHF.

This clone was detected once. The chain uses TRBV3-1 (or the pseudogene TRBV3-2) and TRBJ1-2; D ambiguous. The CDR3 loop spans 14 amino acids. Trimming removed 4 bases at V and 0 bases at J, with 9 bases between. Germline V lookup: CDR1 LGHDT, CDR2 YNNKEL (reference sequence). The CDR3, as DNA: TGTGCCAGCAGCCGCGTGGACGCTAACTATGGCTACACCTTC. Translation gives CASSRVDANYGYTF.

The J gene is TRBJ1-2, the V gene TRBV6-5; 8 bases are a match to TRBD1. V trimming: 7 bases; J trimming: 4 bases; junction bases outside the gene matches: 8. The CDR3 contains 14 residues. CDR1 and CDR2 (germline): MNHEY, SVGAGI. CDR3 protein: CASTSDRAGYGYTF. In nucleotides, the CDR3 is TGTGCCAGCACTTCGGACAGGGCAGGCTATGGCTACACCTTC.